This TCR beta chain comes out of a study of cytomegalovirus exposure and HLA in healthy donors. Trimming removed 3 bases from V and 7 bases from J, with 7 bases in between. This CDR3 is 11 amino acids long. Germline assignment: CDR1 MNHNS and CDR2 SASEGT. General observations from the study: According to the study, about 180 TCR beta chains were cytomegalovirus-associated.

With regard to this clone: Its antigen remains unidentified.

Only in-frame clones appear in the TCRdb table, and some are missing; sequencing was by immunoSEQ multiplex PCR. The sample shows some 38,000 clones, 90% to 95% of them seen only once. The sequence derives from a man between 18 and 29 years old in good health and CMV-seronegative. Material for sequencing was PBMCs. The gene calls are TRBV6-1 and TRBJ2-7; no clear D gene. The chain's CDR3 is CASSEVREQYF. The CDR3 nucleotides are TGTGCCAGCAGTGAGGTTAGAGAGCAGTACTTC.